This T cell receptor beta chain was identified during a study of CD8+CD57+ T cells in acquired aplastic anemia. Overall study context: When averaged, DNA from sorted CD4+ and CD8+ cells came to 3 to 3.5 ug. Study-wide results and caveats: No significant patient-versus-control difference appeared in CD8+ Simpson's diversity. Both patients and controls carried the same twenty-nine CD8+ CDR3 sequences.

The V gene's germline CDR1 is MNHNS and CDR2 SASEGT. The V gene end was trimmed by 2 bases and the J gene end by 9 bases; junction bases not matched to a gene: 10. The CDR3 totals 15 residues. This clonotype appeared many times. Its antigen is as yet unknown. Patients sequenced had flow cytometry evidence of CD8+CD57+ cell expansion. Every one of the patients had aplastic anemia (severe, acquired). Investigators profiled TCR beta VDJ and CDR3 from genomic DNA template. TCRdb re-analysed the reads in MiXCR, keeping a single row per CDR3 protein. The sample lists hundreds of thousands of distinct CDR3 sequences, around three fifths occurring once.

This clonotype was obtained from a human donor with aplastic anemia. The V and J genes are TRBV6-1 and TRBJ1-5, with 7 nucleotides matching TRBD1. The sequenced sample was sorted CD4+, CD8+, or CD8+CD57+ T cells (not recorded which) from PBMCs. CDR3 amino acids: CASSETDRVVGPQHF. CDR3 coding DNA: TGTGCCAGCAGTGAAACCGACAGGGTGGTTGGGCCCCAGCATTTT.